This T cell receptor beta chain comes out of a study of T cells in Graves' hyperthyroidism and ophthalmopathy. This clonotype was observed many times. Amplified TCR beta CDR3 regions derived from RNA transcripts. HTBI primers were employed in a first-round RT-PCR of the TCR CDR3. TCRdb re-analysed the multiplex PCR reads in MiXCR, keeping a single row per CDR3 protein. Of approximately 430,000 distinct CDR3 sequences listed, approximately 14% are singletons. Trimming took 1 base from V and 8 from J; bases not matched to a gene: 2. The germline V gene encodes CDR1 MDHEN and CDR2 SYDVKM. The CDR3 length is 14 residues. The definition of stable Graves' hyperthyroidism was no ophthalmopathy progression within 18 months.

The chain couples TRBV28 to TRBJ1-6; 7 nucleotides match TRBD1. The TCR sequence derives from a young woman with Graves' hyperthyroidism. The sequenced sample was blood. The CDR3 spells CASSLSGGYSPLHF. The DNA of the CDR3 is TGTGCCAGCAGTTTATCAGGGGGATATTCACCCCTCCACTTT.